A selection of T cell receptor beta chains follows, all from one sample in a study of identical twins. TCRdb redid the calling of the 5' RACE reads with MiXCR, one entry per CDR3 protein. The data hold some 1,700,000 distinct CDR3 sequences, with about 31% observed a single time. The sample comprised cord blood. The receptors stem from a newborn girl in good health. CDR3s leave out the opening cysteine and the closing phenylalanine or tryptophan. The order of the fields is V gene, clone size, CDR3 length, CDR3 protein. Size is stated for part of the rows, as once, few or many counts, or as a class when the clone is expanded.

>TRBV12-3/TRBV12-4|once|12
ASSLKIMNTGAF
>TRBV4-1|few|14
ASSRGLEWAKNIQY
>TRBV5-1|few|14
ASQGLAGKATDTQY
>TRBV5-1|.|13
ASSLGSLATYEQY
>TRBV7-2|few|14
ASSLVPARMNTEAF
>TRBV2|.|11
ASSTTVWDEQF
>TRBV7-9|.|13
ASNLIRGGTDTQY
>TRBV5-1|.|13
ASKSRGLGTDTQY
>TRBV30|.|9
AWSRDGEQF
>TRBV12-3/TRBV12-4|.|14
ASSFSGTRIRETQF
>TRBV27|.|13
ASSRRADHTDTQY
>TRBV12-3/TRBV12-4|many|10
ASSWYNYGYT
>TRBV7-2|few|11
ASSLVPPQAQY
>TRBV5-1|few|12
ASSTDRSTGELF
>TRBV12-3/TRBV12-4|.|13
ASRRLAGALNEQL
>TRBV14|many|16
ASSQELGRFRATETQY
>TRBV5-6|few|11
ASSLDITDTQY
>TRBV12-3/TRBV12-4|.|14
ASSLGTTLGTNVLT
>TRBV5-5|.|10
ASSLEGLEAF
>TRBV5-1|.|14
ANSLDTSGGPDTQY
>TRBV7-7|.|11
ASSSIGKETQY
>TRBV12-3/TRBV12-4|.|10
ATRGYQETQY
>TRBV29-1|.|19
SVDSGGAAYRRGEGKETQY
>TRBV12-3/TRBV12-4|.|13
ASSFGRANTGELF
>TRBV24-1|few|13
ATSDPMDRQETQY
>TRBV20-1|.|11
SASEGGHPEQY
>TRBV5-6|once|13
ASSLVDARADTQY
>TRBV10-3|.|12
AITTSGRAYEQY
>TRBV28|.|14
ASSRLSGTGSEKLF
>TRBV7-6|.|13
ASSYRQGSSYEQY
>TRBV25-1|.|13
ASSPTGAEGGKLF
>TRBV10-3|.|15
AISESIRDRAYNEQY
>TRBV5-6|.|14
ASGPGSQLMNTEAF
>TRBV5-6|.|14
ASSLGFRGRNQPQH
>TRBV6-2/TRBV6-3|few|14
ASTDKGTSGHNEQF
>TRBV7-2|.|12
ASSSPGRPYGYT
>TRBV4-2|.|13
ASSQDQGPNNEQY
>TRBV20-1|.|9
STGQSYGYT
>TRBV7-2|.|12
ATQLTPSIGELF
>TRBV10-3|.|13
AIRATGRGNTEAF
>TRBV27|once|12
TSLLSAGAYEQY
>TRBV6-1|.|20
ASSRTSGRFDSKPQAKNIQY